The 2 T cell receptor beta chains below come from one sample, sequenced in a study of shared clonotypes between healthy human individuals. Profiling relied on immunoSEQ multiplex PCR, and the TCRdb table lists in-frame clones only, not all of them. The sample shows roughly 95,000 clones, about 45% of them seen only once. The material sequenced was PBMCs. Receptor source: a woman aged 40 to 50 in good health. Some clones in this sample may be carry-over from other donors' samples.

V usage is TRBV18 and J usage is TRBJ2-1; 12 nucleotides match TRBD1. The CDR3 is made up of 15 amino acids. CDR1 and CDR2 from the germline V gene are KGHSH and LQKENI. The ends lost 3 bases at V and 8 bases at J; junction bases unmatched: 5. The CDR3 DNA reads TGTGCCAGCTCACCCGGGACAGGGGGCTCGGATGAGCAGTTCTTC. Protein: CASSPGTGGSDEQFF. The full variable domain, its missing parts supplied by reference TRBV18 and TRBJ2-1, is NAGVMQNPRHLVRRRGQEARLRCSPMKGHSHVYWYRQLPEEGLKFMVYLQKENIIDESGMPKERFSAEFPKEGPSILRIQQVVRGDSAAYFCASSPGTGGSDEQFFGPGTRLTVL.

This clone has a handful of counts. V is TRBV4-2 and J is TRBJ1-5; perhaps TRBD1 as D (5 bases). CDR1 is LGHNA, CDR2 YNFKEQ, per germline. This CDR3 spans 15 amino acids. Deletions cut 3 bases from V and 0 bases from J, with 9 bases between. CDR3 in amino acids: CASSQLQGSNQPQHF. The CDR3 nucleotides read TGTGCCAGCAGCCAGCTTCAGGGTAGCAATCAGCCCCAGCATTTT.